The present T cell receptor (beta chain) was sequenced within a study of blood T cell repertoires in COVID-19. Background on the study: There were acute and convalescent COVID-19 samples, and they came from the United States, Italy and Spain.

Patients of the Seattle cohort, enrolled during active infection, were followed longitudinally. Trimming at V came to 5 bases and at J to 4 bases, leaving 9 bases not matched to a gene. CDR3 length: 16 residues. Per the germline V gene, CDR1 is PRHDT and CDR2 is FYEKMQ (reference sequence). Assay: immunoSEQ multiplex PCR; the TCRdb copy retains only in-frame clones and omits some. The sample carries some 290,000 clones, roughly 90% recorded once. Specimen: peripheral blood. The sequence was obtained from a woman aged 25 to 39 with COVID-19, enrolled during active disease. The rearrangement joins TRBV13 to TRBJ2-7; 12 nucleotides align to TRBD1. CDR3 protein: CASSRKPGQGAYEQYF. In nucleotides, the CDR3 is TGTGCCAGCAGCCGGAAACCGGGACAGGGGGCATACGAGCAGTACTTC. Supplemented by reference TRBV13 and TRBJ2-7, the full variable domain reads AAGVIQSPRHLIKEKRETATLKCYPIPRHDTVYWYQQGPGQDPQFLISFYEKMQSDKGSIPDRFSAQQFSDYHSELNMSSLELGDSALYFCASSRKPGQGAYEQYFGPGTRLTVT.